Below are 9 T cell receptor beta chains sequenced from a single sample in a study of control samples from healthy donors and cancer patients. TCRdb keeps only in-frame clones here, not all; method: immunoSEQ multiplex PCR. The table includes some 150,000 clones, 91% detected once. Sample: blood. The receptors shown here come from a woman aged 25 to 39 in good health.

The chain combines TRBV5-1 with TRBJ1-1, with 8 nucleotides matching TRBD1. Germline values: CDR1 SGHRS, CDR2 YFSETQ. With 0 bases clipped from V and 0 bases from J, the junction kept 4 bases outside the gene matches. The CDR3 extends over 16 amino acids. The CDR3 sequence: CASSLGGTGLNTEAFF. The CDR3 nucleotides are TGCGCCAGCAGCTTGGGAGGGACAGGTCTGAACACTGAAGCTTTCTTT. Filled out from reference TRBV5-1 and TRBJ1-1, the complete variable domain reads KAGVTQTPRYLIKTRGQQVTLSCSPISGHRSVSWYQQTPGQGLQFLFEYFSETQRNKGNFPGRFSGRQFSNSRSEMNVSTLELGDSALYLCASSLGGTGLNTEAFFGQGTRLTVV.

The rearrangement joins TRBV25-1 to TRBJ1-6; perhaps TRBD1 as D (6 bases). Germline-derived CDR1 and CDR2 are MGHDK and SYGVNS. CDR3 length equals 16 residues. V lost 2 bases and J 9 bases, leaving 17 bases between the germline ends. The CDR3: CASSERGRGGFSPLHF. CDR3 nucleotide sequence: TGTGCCAGCAGTGAAAGGGGCAGGGGCGGATTTTCACCCCTCCACTTT.

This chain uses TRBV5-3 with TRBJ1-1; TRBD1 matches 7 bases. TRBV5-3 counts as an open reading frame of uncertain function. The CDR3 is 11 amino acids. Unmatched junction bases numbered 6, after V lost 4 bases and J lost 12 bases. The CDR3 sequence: CARSPQGRSFF. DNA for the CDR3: TGTGCCAGAAGCCCACAGGGGAGATCTTTCTTT.

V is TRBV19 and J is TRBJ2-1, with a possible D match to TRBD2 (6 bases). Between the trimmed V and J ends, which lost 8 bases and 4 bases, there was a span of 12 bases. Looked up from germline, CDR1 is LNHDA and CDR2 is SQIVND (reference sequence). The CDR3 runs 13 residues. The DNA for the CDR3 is TGTGCCAGTTGGGGCGGGATTTACAATGAGCAGTTCTTC. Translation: CASWGGIYNEQFF.

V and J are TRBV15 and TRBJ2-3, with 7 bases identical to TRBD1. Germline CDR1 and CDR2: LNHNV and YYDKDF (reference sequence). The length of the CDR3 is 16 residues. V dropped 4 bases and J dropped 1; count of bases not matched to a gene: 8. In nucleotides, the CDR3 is TGTGCCACCAGCAAAACCCGAACAGGGGGCACAGATACGCAGTATTTT. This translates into CATSKTRTGGTDTQYF.

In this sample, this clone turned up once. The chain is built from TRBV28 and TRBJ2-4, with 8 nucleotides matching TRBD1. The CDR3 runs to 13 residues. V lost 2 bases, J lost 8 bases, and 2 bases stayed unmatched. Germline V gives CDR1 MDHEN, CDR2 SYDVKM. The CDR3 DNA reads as TGTGCCAGCAGTTTAGACAGGGGTTACATTCAGTACTTC. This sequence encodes CASSLDRGYIQYF.

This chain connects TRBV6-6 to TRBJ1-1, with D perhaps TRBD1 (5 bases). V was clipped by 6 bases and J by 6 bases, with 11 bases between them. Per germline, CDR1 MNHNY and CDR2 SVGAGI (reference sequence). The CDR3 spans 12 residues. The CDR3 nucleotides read TGTGCCAGCAGAGCTCAGGGAGCTGAAGCTTTCTTT. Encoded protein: CASRAQGAEAFF.

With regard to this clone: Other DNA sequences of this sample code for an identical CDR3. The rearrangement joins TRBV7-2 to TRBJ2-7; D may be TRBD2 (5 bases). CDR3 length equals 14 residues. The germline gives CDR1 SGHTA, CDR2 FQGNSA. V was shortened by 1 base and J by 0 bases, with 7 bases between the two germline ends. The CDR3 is CASSLGLASYEQYF. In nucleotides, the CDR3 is TGTGCCAGCAGCTTAGGGCTAGCCTCCTACGAGCAGTACTTC.

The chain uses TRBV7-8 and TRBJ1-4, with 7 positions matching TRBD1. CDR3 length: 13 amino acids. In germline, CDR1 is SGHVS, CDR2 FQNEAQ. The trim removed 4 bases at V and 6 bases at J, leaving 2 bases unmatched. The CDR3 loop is CASSSQGYEKLFF. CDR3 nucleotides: TGTGCCAGCAGCTCACAGGGGTATGAAAAACTGTTTTTT.